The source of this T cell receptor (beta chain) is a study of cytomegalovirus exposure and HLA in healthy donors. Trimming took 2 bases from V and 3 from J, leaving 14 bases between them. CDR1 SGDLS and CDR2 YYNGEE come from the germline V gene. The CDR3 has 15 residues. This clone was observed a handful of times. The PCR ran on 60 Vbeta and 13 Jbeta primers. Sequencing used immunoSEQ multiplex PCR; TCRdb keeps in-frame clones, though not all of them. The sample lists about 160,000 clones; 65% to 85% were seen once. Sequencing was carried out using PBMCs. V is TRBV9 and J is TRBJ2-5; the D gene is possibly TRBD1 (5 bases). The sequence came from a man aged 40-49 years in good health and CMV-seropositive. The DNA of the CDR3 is TGTGCCAGCAGCGTCCCTTGCAGGGCCGAAGAGACCCAGTACTTC. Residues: CASSVPCRAEETQYF.